These T cell receptor beta chains were read from a single sample in a study of human thymus T cells. Produced via immunoSEQ multiplex PCR; TCRdb's table is partial and in-frame only. The sample carries 40,000 to 45,000 clones, roughly 94% recorded once. The sequenced sample consisted of blood. All receptors derive from a boy in the first two years of life with a congenital heart defect but otherwise immunologically healthy. Both conserved end residues are trimmed from each CDR3. Each record gives: V gene, J gene, CDR3 protein.

V: TRBV27
J: TRBJ2-3
CDR3: ASSFPGTGGSDTQY

V: TRBV6-6
J: TRBJ2-7
CDR3: ASSYSIGKAAYEQY

V: TRBV4-3
J: TRBJ1-2
CDR3: ASSQERTGYGYT

V: TRBV27
J: TRBJ2-1
CDR3: ASSLKTGASNEQF

V: TRBV7-3
J: TRBJ2-1
CDR3: ASSLTPTSSYNEQF

V: TRBV5-4
J: TRBJ2-2
CDR3: ASSLGGTGGTGELF

V: TRBV2
J: TRBJ1-2
CDR3: ASSMDSYGYT

V: TRBV25-1
J: TRBJ2-1
CDR3: ASSIGGTEQF

V: TRBV28
J: TRBJ1-1
CDR3: ASMRQGAWYTEAF

V: TRBV18
J: TRBJ2-7
CDR3: ASGTGGFYEQY

V: TRBV5-1
J: TRBJ1-1
CDR3: ASSLAGNTEAF